The 17 T cell receptor beta chains below come from one sample, sequenced in a study of T-cell memory formation after mild COVID-19. TCRdb redid the calling of the 5' RACE reads with MiXCR, one entry per CDR3 protein. Seen here are about 350,000 distinct CDR3 sequences, around 13% observed once, and the top ten hold about a fifth. Sequencing was performed on PBMCs or a T cell subset sorted from them (not recorded which). These receptors were obtained from a man aged 18 to 35 who had mild COVID-19 (a few samples of this study predate the infection). Cell type and time point are not known.

The CDR3 coding sequence is TGCAGTGCTCCCGACTACCGAGCACTCGCAGATACGCAGTATTTT. It yields the protein CSAPDYRALADTQYF. The chain recombines TRBV20-1 with TRBJ2-3; D possibly corresponds to TRBD2 (5 bases). Trimming pared 5 bases from V and 4 bases from J, leaving 19 bases between. CDR1 and CDR2 (germline): DFQATT, SNEGSKA (reference sequence). CDR3 length equals 15 residues.

The gene calls are TRBV7-2 and TRBJ2-2; TRBD1 matches 9 bases. Germline CDR1 and CDR2: SGHTA and FQGNSA. The J segment lost 0 bases and the V segment lost 5 bases, leaving 4 bases of the junction unmatched. The CDR3 length is 16 residues. The CDR3 loop is CASSARQGANTGELFF. The CDR3 region has the DNA TGTGCCAGCAGCGCGAGACAGGGGGCGAACACCGGGGAGCTGTTTTTT.

This clonotype was seen more than once but under ten times. V usage is TRBV5-1 and J usage is TRBJ2-3; no definite D call. This CDR3 comprises 13 residues. V gave up 6 bases and J gave up 6 bases, with 14 bases separating them. The germline V gene has CDR1 SGHRS and CDR2 YFSETQ. CDR3 sequence (DNA): TGCGCCAGCACCACTCGTCGGACCGATACGCAGTATTTT. Translated, it gives CASTTRRTDTQYF.

The V and J genes are TRBV4-1 and TRBJ2-1, with 7 bases matching TRBD2. V was clipped by 1 base and J by 7 bases; unmatched bases: 13. The CDR3 has 17 amino acids. The V gene's germline CDR1 is MGHRA and CDR2 YSYEKL. The CDR3 coding sequence is TGCGCCAGCAGCCAAGCGCGGCGGAGTGGGGAGGGGAATGAGCAGTTCTTC. Its translation: CASSQARRSGEGNEQFF.

The chain links TRBV21-1 to TRBJ1-5. TRBV21-1 is described as a pseudogene. The CDR3 runs 13 residues. CDR3 sequence reads: CASPNRENQPQHF. The DNA of the CDR3 is TGTGCCAGCCCTAATAGGGAAAATCAGCCCCAGCATTTT.

This clonotype occurred many times. The chain uses TRBV7-2 and TRBJ1-2, with D possibly TRBD1 on 5 matching bases. V was cut by 0 bases and J by 6 bases, with 14 bases left in between. There are 15 residues in the CDR3. CDR1 and CDR2 (germline): SGHTA, FQGNSA. The CDR3 loop reads CASSLAFRGEDGYTF. CDR3 sequence (DNA): TGTGCCAGCAGCTTAGCGTTCCGGGGCGAGGATGGCTACACCTTC.

The chain carries TRBV5-1 and TRBJ1-1, with D tentatively TRBD1 (5 bases). The germline V and J ends were trimmed by 8 bases and 1 base, with 15 bases remaining between them. The germline CDR1 and CDR2 sequences are SGHRS and YFSETQ. The CDR3 consists of 14 residues. DNA of the CDR3: TGCGCCAGTAGGAGGGGCCCAGAGAACACTGAAGCTTTCTTT. Its protein product is CASRRGPENTEAFF.

This chain uses TRBV28 with TRBJ2-1; D tentatively reads TRBD1 or TRBD2 (5 bases each). Germline V lookup: CDR1 MDHEN, CDR2 SYDVKM. Deletions cut 6 bases from V and 9 bases from J, with 21 bases between. The CDR3 loop spans 15 amino acids. The CDR3 DNA is TGTGCCAGCAGCCCCGGGGACGGCCGAATCGTTGAGCAGTTCTTC. This codes for CASSPGDGRIVEQFF. The whole variable domain, remainder taken from reference TRBV28 and TRBJ2-1, is DVKVTQSSRYLVKRTGEKVFLECVQDMDHENMFWYRQDPGLGLRLIYFSYDVKMKEKGDIPEGYSVSREKKERFSLILESASTNQTSMYLCASSPGDGRIVEQFFGPGTRLTVL.

The chain carries TRBV18 and TRBJ2-3; 10 bases fit TRBD2. V was clipped by 1 base and J by 3 bases; unmatched bases: 4. The CDR3 has 16 amino acids. Germline CDR1 KGHSH, CDR2 LQKENI. CDR3 in amino acids: CASSPRLAGETDTQYF. In DNA, the CDR3 is TGTGCCAGCTCACCACGTCTAGCGGGGGAGACAGATACGCAGTATTTT.

The rearrangement uses TRBV13 and TRBJ2-3; 9 bases match TRBD2. From germline, CDR1 is PRHDT and CDR2 FYEKMQ (reference sequence). The CDR3 loop spans 17 amino acids. V was pared by 5 bases and J by 4 bases, with 13 bases of the junction left unmatched. CDR3 residues: CASSPEGSGGPADTQYF. The CDR3, as DNA: TGTGCCAGCAGCCCCGAGGGGAGCGGGGGGCCGGCAGATACGCAGTATTTT.

This rearrangement joins TRBV20-1 to TRBJ2-7, with 8 bases fitting TRBD1. The CDR3 covers 16 residues. CDR1 is DFQATT, CDR2 SNEGSKA, per germline (reference sequence). The V gene end was trimmed by 0 bases and the J gene end by 4 bases; junction bases not matched to a gene: 11. CDR3 sequence: CSARDLLAGDRYEQYF. In DNA, the CDR3 is TGCAGTGCTAGAGACCTTCTGGCAGGGGACAGGTACGAGCAGTACTTC.

For the CDR3, the DNA is TGTGCCAGCAGTCCGGGGACAGGGATCGTACGCACAGATACGCAGTATTTT. It encodes CASSPGTGIVRTDTQYF. This chain links TRBV6-5 with TRBJ2-3, with 9 bases matching TRBD1. With V trimmed by 5 bases and J by 1 base, 10 bases remained unmatched. Germline CDR1 MNHEY, CDR2 SVGAGI. The CDR3 is 17 amino acids.

This clonotype was seen many times. The V gene is TRBV9, the J gene TRBJ2-1; possible D gene TRBD2, 5 bases. The CDR3 totals 15 residues. The V end lost 4 bases, the J end lost 4 bases, and 15 bases lay between the germline ends. Germline V gene lookup returns CDR1 SGDLS and CDR2 YYNGEE. CDR3 region: CASSPGERLYNEQFF. The CDR3 DNA sequence: TGTGCCAGCAGCCCTGGGGAGCGACTATACAATGAGCAGTTCTTC.

This clonotype was counted between two and nine times. The chain has TRBV6-6 and TRBJ2-5; D is possibly TRBD2 (6 bases). Germline CDR1 reads MNHNY; CDR2 reads SVGAGI (reference sequence). This CDR3 contains 14 residues. The V gene lost 6 bases and the J gene lost 1 base, with 12 bases spanning the gap. The CDR3 region has the DNA TGTGCCAGCAGCCGGGACTCCCGCCAAGAGACCCAGTACTTC. This gives the protein CASSRDSRQETQYF.

The CDR3 nucleotides read TGCGCCAGCAGCCAACGTGGAGGGGGCTACAATGAGCAGTTCTTC. This gives the protein CASSQRGGGYNEQFF. J is TRBJ2-1 and V is TRBV4-3; D may correspond to TRBD1 or TRBD2 (6 bases each). Germline-derived CDR1 and CDR2 are LGHNA and YSLEER. This CDR3 is 15 amino acids long. The germline V and J ends were trimmed by 2 bases and 3 bases, with 11 bases remaining between them.

The table lists this clonotype with many counts. This chain uses TRBV20-1 with TRBJ2-3, with 10 bases fitting TRBD1. V trimming: 4 bases; J trimming: 5 bases; junction bases outside the gene matches: 9. The CDR3 sequence is 15 residues long. Germline CDR1 DFQATT, CDR2 SNEGSKA (reference sequence). This chain's CDR3 is CSAIPGTGVKDTQYF. The CDR3, as DNA: TGCAGTGCTATACCCGGGACAGGGGTAAAAGATACGCAGTATTTT.

This clonotype was counted a few times. The chain combines TRBV7-6 with TRBJ2-1; a possible D gene is TRBD1 (6 bases). V dropped 5 bases and J dropped 2 bases, with 16 bases sitting between them. Germline V gives CDR1 SGHVS, CDR2 FNYEAQ. The length of the CDR3 is 16 residues. Written as DNA, the CDR3 is TGTGCCAGCAGCGAACGAGGACAGAGCCCCTACAATGAGCAGTTCTTC. It yields the protein CASSERGQSPYNEQFF. The entire variable domain, with the rest obtained from reference TRBV7-6 and TRBJ2-1, is as follows: GAGVSQSPRYKVTKRGQDVALRCDPISGHVSLYWYRQALGQGPEFLTYFNYEAQQDKSGLPNDRFSAERPEGSISTLTIQRTEQRDSAMYRCASSERGQSPYNEQFFGPGTRLTVL.